The present T cell receptor (beta chain) was sequenced within a study of T cells after yellow fever vaccination (dated by TCRdb to the late 2010s). Study-wide context: The SMART-Seq v4 Ultra Low Input RNA kit was used to prepare libraries from fractions with low cell numbers. To track T-cell clones before and after primary and booster YFV17D yellow fever vaccination, bulk TCR alpha and beta repertoires were sequenced longitudinally. Two healthy male donors made up the cohort, one aged 18 to 30 years and the other aged 30 to 40 years. Blood was drawn at multiple timepoints before and after primary and secondary immunization, with bulk PBMC replicates and cell subsets isolated. The full study reports these points: The secondary T-cell response was weaker than the primary response but faster, peaking on day 5 instead of day 15. Most clones expanded after primary vaccination (almost 97% of CD4 and 88% of CD8) were re-detected after the booster, suggesting that broad memory maintenance occurred. A small fraction of clonotypes showed up in both the CD4 and CD8 compartments, probably as a result of convergent recombination. Only two donors were included in the study, so the extent to which the findings can be generalized is limited. FACS-sorted repertoires could contain abundant contaminating clonotypes from the bulk population, so computational filtering was required.

The meaning of the sample's treatment or condition label: live attenuated yellow fever vaccine strain. At every blood-draw timepoint, two biological replicates of bulk PBMCs were collected. A standard Ficoll-Paque protocol was used to isolate PBMCs from peripheral blood. TriZol was used to extract RNA from bulk PBMCs, CD4 and CD8 fractions, and dextramer-positive and dextramer-negative fractions. About this clonotype itself: Its antigen is not yet known. No qualities accompany the bases; no much larger clone lies one base away.

The listed sequencing device is Illumina NovaSeq 6000. TCR cDNA was synthesized by 5'RACE template switching, which introduced a universal primer site and unique molecular identifiers. cDNA synthesis was primed from both the TCR alpha and TCR beta constant segments. Library amplification used two PCR steps, and the second PCR step added sample barcodes and sequencing adapters. Sequencing of libraries was done on Illumina HiSeq 2500 (2x100 bp) or NovaSeq (2x150 bp). Per the original workflow: Reads were demultiplexed and collapsed into UMI consensus sequences with MIGEC, and V(D)J alignment was performed with MiXCR. Vaccine-responding clonotypes were identified with edgeR using replicate PBMC samples, with FDR below 0.01 and a log2 fold change above 5 up to day 15 being required. Each bulk clonotype received a CD4 or CD8 identity based on whether the sequenced CD4 or CD8 repertoire contained that clonotype at higher abundance. In-frame beta chains were kept once TCRdb had trimmed the public reads at Q25 with fastp and called clones with MiXCR. Identical CDR3 protein sequences are pooled into one entry, listed with their most common genes and DNA. TCRdb, not the authors, supplied the V and J calls. Across this sample there are 250,000 to 350,000 distinct CDR3 sequences, with 3.5% to 5% seen only once. In total, the top ten clones hold roughly a fifth of the sample.

The sequence was obtained from a man aged 18 to 30 who received the YFV17D yellow fever vaccine. The source was PBMCs, collected 15 days after the yellow fever booster vaccination.

Read as DNA, the sequence is TGTGCCACCAGTAGCGGGGGGGTTGGCACAGATACGCAGTATTTT. This yields the protein CATSSGGVGTDTQYF. The chain links TRBV24-1 with TRBJ2-3, with TRBD2 identical over 10 junction bases. CDR1 and CDR2, looked up from the germline V gene, are KGHDR and SFDVKD. At the junction V is shortened by 6 bases and J by 1 base; bases outside the gene matches: 3. Inclusive of the bounding cysteine and phenylalanine, the CDR3 is 15 residues long. The kept DNA is CDR3 alone, 45 bases in frame from the first base.